This T cell receptor beta chain was identified during a study of blood T cell repertoires in COVID-19. In the study overall: There were acute and convalescent COVID-19 samples, and they came from the United States, Italy and Spain. T cells, B-cell-depleted T cells, or PBMCs supplied cDNA or gDNA.

Cohort assignment relied on participant-reported clinical history. The data were produced by immunoSEQ multiplex PCR, yet TCRdb's version contains in-frame clones alone and is incomplete. The data hold 150,000 to 200,000 clones, with 80% to 85% observed a single time. The sequence came from a man in his sixties or seventies who had been exposed to COVID-19. The sequencing sample was made of PBMCs or T cells enriched from blood (not recorded which).

Here the CDR3 DNA reads TGTGCCAGCAGTCGTCCCGGGACAGGGGAGGATGAAAAACTGTTTTTT. This codes for CASSRPGTGEDEKLFF. The chain uses TRBV28 and TRBJ1-4; the match to TRBD1 covers 10 bases. The germline V gene encodes CDR1 MDHEN and CDR2 SYDVKM. V lost 5 bases to trimming and J lost 6 bases; unmatched junction nucleotides: 9. The CDR3 has 16 residues.